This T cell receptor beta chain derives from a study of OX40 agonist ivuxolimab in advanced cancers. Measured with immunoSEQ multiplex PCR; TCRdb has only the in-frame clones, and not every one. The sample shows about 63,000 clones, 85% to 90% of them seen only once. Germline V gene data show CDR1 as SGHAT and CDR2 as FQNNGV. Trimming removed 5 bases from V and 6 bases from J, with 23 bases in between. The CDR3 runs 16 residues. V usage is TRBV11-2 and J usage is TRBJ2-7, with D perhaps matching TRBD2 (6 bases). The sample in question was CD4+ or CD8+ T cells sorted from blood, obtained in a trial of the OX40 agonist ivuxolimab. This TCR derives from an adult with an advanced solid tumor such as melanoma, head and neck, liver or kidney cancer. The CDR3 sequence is CASSLNRGARWFEQYF. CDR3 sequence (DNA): TGTGCCAGCAGCCTAAACCGCGGGGCCCGGTGGTTCGAGCAGTACTTC. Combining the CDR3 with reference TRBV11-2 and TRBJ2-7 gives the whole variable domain EAGVAQSPRYKIIEKRQSVAFWCNPISGHATLYWYQQILGQGPKLLIQFQNNGVVDDSQLPKDRFSAERLKGVDSTLKIQPAKLEDSAVYLCASSLNRGARWFEQYFGPGTRLTVT.